The 8 T cell receptor beta chains given below trace back to one sample, sequenced in a study of neoadjuvant anti-PD-1 for oral cavity cancer. Sequencing used immunoSEQ multiplex PCR; TCRdb keeps in-frame clones, though not all of them. The sample carries 11,000 to 15,000 clones, around 75% recorded once. The starting material was PBMCs, obtained before nivolumab (anti-PD-1) treatment. Receptor source: a person between 35 and 79 years old with oral cavity squamous cell carcinoma.

This clone was counted a few times. V gene TRBV30 combines with J gene TRBJ1-1; D is perhaps TRBD1 (6 bases). CDR1 and CDR2 from the germline V gene are GTSNPN and SVGIG (reference sequence). This CDR3 region has 12 residues. The V and J ends lost 6 bases and 2 bases respectively, with 10 bases between them. This CDR3 reads CACEGVNTEAFF. CDR3 bases: TGTGCCTGCGAGGGGGTTAACACTGAAGCTTTCTTT.

The chain uses TRBV10-1 and TRBJ1-2, with 10 bases lining up with TRBD1. Germline CDR1 is WNHNN and CDR2 is SYGVQD (reference sequence). The CDR3 loop spans 13 amino acids. The ends lost 6 bases at V and 6 bases at J; junction bases unmatched: 4. CDR3: CASRGTGVDGYTF. The CDR3 region has the DNA TGCGCCAGCAGGGGGACAGGGGTCGATGGCTACACCTTC.

This clone was seen a handful of times. The chain couples TRBV14 to TRBJ2-1; D might be TRBD1 (6 bases). There are 14 residues in the CDR3. Trimming removed 4 bases at V and 5 bases at J, with 12 bases between. CDR1 is SGHDN, CDR2 FVKESK, per germline. This CDR3 reads CASSPFGTHNEQFF. Written as DNA, the CDR3 is TGTGCCAGCAGCCCATTTGGGACACACAATGAGCAGTTCTTC.

The chain couples TRBV19 to TRBJ1-2; D ambiguous. The CDR3 extends over 16 amino acids. CDR1 is LNHDA and CDR2 is SQIVND in the germline V gene (reference sequence). Deletions cut 3 bases from V and 1 base from J, with 15 bases between. The DNA of the CDR3 is TGTGCCAGTAGTATTACCAGGTTCCTAGTTAACTATGGCTACACCTTC. It specifies CASSITRFLVNYGYTF.

The V call is TRBV11-2, the J call TRBJ2-7; 10 bases match TRBD2. V shed 1 base, J shed 0 bases, and the junction held 6 bases outside the gene matches. Germline V gives CDR1 SGHAT, CDR2 FQNNGV. CDR3 length equals 17 residues. The CDR3 coding sequence is TGTGCCAGCAGCTTAGCTAGCGGGAGTGTCATCTCCTACGAGCAGTACTTC. Its translation is CASSLASGSVISYEQYF. Full variable domain (rest looked up from reference TRBV11-2 and TRBJ2-7): EAGVAQSPRYKIIEKRQSVAFWCNPISGHATLYWYQQILGQGPKLLIQFQNNGVVDDSQLPKDRFSAERLKGVDSTLKIQPAKLEDSAVYLCASSLASGSVISYEQYFGPGTRLTVT.

This clone has just a few counts. This sequence joins TRBV27 and TRBJ2-1; 8 bases line up with TRBD1. Losses at the gene ends were 10 bases for V and 7 bases for J; bases not matched to a gene: 15. This CDR3 region has 15 residues. Germline CDR1 MNHEY, CDR2 SMNVEV (reference sequence). CDR3 sequence: CATRDSPGGGNEQFF. The CDR3 bases are TGTGCCACCCGCGATAGCCCAGGGGGCGGGAATGAGCAGTTCTTC.

V usage is TRBV9 and J usage is TRBJ2-5; 7 nucleotides agree with TRBD1. Germline-derived CDR1 and CDR2 are SGDLS and YYNGEE. The CDR3 totals 16 residues. The V and J ends lost 0 bases and 5 bases, in that order; junction bases with no gene match: 10. The CDR3 spells CASSVGNRGLEETQYF. CDR3 sequence (DNA): TGTGCCAGCAGCGTAGGCAACAGGGGATTGGAGGAGACCCAGTACTTC. The full variable domain, its missing parts supplied by reference TRBV9 and TRBJ2-5, is DSGVTQTPKHLITATGQRVTLRCSPRSGDLSVYWYQQSLDQGLQFLIQYYNGEERAKGNILERFSAQQFPDLHSELNLSSLELGDSALYFCASSVGNRGLEETQYFGPGTRLLVL.

This clone came up a few times. The rearrangement links TRBV28 to TRBJ1-5; a weak D match, TRBD1 (6 bases). Germline V gene lookup returns CDR1 MDHEN and CDR2 SYDVKM. The CDR3 is 14 residues long. Trimming removed 7 bases from V and 5 bases from J, with 15 bases in between. CDR3 in DNA: TGTGCCAGCACCCTAGGACAGCTGGATCAGCCCCAGCATTTT. Translating it yields CASTLGQLDQPQHF.